These T cell receptor beta chains were read from a single sample in a study of CD4 T cells in relation to SARS-CoV-2 and coronaviruses. TCRdb keeps only in-frame clones here, not all; method: immunoSEQ multiplex PCR. The profile shows some 16,000 clones, more than 75% of them singletons. No antigen has been assigned to these receptors. Input material: CD4+ T cells from PBMCs, cultured in vitro. The receptors come from a human donor in good health. Each CDR3 is given with its conserved first and last residue. The order of the fields is D gene, clone size, V gene, J gene, CDR3 DNA, CDR3 protein. The D gene is left open where the match is weak. Clone size is stated in some rows and not others, as once, few, many or a class when expanded.

>TRBD2|few|TRBV6-5|TRBJ2-1
TGTGCCAGCAATCGACTAGCCCCCCTCTACAATGAGCAGTTCTTC
CASNRLAPLYNEQFF
>TRBD2|-|TRBV4-3|TRBJ2-3
TGCGCCAGCAGCCAAGTGCTAGCGGGAGGTAGTGTAGCGGATACGCAGTATTTT
CASSQVLAGGSVADTQYF
>TRBD1|-|TRBV19|TRBJ1-2
TGTGCCAGTAGTCAGGGGGCCGCTGGCTACACCTTC
CASSQGAAGYTF
>-|-|TRBV10-3|TRBJ2-1
TGTGCCATTGGTAGCGGCTACAATGAGCAGTTCTTC
CAIGSGYNEQFF
>-|-|TRBV5-5|TRBJ1-2
TGTGCTGGCTCCAGGGGCGTAGGCTATGGCTACACCTTC
CAGSRGVGYGYTF
>-|-|TRBV18|TRBJ1-3
TGTGCCAGCCGCCGGGCCCTTAGGTCCTCTGGAAACACCATATATTTT
CASRRALRSSGNTIYF
>TRBD1|-|TRBV19|TRBJ1-3
TGTGCCAGTAGCAAGACAGGGACCTCTGGAAACACCATATATTTT
CASSKTGTSGNTIYF
>TRBD2|-|TRBV3-1/TRBV3-2|TRBJ2-7
TGTGCCAGCAGCCAACTAGCGGGAGGGCCCTACGAGCAGTACTTC
CASSQLAGGPYEQYF
>TRBD1|once|TRBV9|TRBJ2-3
TGTGCCAGCAGCGATCGGGACAGGGTTGAAGATACGCAGTATTTT
CASSDRDRVEDTQYF
>-|-|TRBV24-1|TRBJ2-2
TGTGCCACCAGTGAGTCCGGGGAGCTGTTTTTT
CATSESGELFF
>-|-|TRBV14|TRBJ1-5
TGTGCCAGCAGGGAGGATAGGGAAGAATGGAGCAATCAGCCCCAGCATTTT
CASREDREEWSNQPQHF
>TRBD2|once|TRBV9|TRBJ2-2
TGTGCCAGCAGCGTAGCGGGACTAGCGAACACCGGGGAGCTGTTTTTT
CASSVAGLANTGELFF
>-|-|TRBV5-1|TRBJ2-7
TGCGCCAGCAGCTTGGTTAGCGGATCCTACGAGCAGTACTTC
CASSLVSGSYEQYF
>TRBD2|-|TRBV5-4|TRBJ2-4
TGTGCCAGCAGCTTCCGCAGCGGGGGGGCCAAAAACATTCAGTACTTC
CASSFRSGGAKNIQYF
>-|-|TRBV4-3|TRBJ1-6
TGCGCCAGCAGCCAAGACCCCTCCAGGAATTCACCCCTCCACTTT
CASSQDPSRNSPLHF
>-|-|TRBV6-1|TRBJ2-2
TGTGCCAGCAGTGAATCCCAGGGCTTTAGTACCGGGGAGCTGTTTTTT
CASSESQGFSTGELFF
>TRBD1|-|TRBV5-6|TRBJ2-1
TGTGCCAGCAGTTTGAGACAGGGGGCCTCGAACAATGAGCAGTTCTTC
CASSLRQGASNNEQFF
>TRBD1|few|TRBV19|TRBJ1-2
TGTGCCAGCCGACAGGGAGCTAACTATGGCTACACCTTC
CASRQGANYGYTF
>-|-|TRBV10-3|TRBJ1-2
TGTGCCATCAGCGTCAGAGAAAAAGGGTACGGCTATGGCTACACCTTC
CAISVREKGYGYGYTF
>-|-|TRBV13|TRBJ1-1
TGTGCCAGCAGCTCCAATTCCTACTTGAACACTGAAGCTTTCTTT
CASSSNSYLNTEAFF
>TRBD2|-|TRBV7-2|TRBJ2-2
TGTGCCAGCAGCTTATATTCTAGCGGAGCCGGGGAGCTGTTTTTT
CASSLYSSGAGELFF
>-|once|TRBV7-2|TRBJ1-5
TGTGCCAGCAGCTTAGGGGCTCGGAGGGAGCCCCAGCATTTT
CASSLGARREPQHF
>-|-|TRBV27|TRBJ2-5
TGTGCCAGCAGTCGGAAAGAGACCCAGTACTTC
CASSRKETQYF
>TRBD1|-|TRBV9|TRBJ1-1
TGTGCCAGCAGCGTTCTGACAGGGTCGAACACTGAAGCTTTCTTT
CASSVLTGSNTEAFF
>-|few|TRBV18|TRBJ2-2
TGTGCCAGCTCTACGCGGGCTAACACCGGGGAGCTGTTTTTT
CASSTRANTGELFF
>-|-|TRBV29-1|TRBJ1-1
TGCAGCGTGACCCGAAACAGGGATAACACTGAAGCTTTCTTT
CSVTRNRDNTEAFF
>-|-|TRBV2|TRBJ1-1
TGTGCCAGCAAGTGGTCTCCCCTGGGGCGGAACACTGAAGCTTTCTTT
CASKWSPLGRNTEAFF
>-|few|TRBV5-6|TRBJ1-6
TGTGCCAGCAGCTTTACGCACGGGGAAAATTCACCCCTCCACTTT
CASSFTHGENSPLHF
>-|-|TRBV3-1/TRBV3-2|TRBJ2-3
TGTGCCAGCAGCCAAGGTCTTGCCACAGATACGCAGTATTTT
CASSQGLATDTQYF
>-|-|TRBV10-2|TRBJ2-3
TGCGCCAGCAGTGGCCCGGGCGCGGGGGCATTGGATACGCAGTATTTT
CASSGPGAGALDTQYF
>TRBD1|-|TRBV19|TRBJ2-2
TGTGCCACACTCAAAAACAGGGGCACCGGGGAGCTGTTTTTT
CATLKNRGTGELFF
>-|-|TRBV5-1|TRBJ1-3
TGCGCCAGCAGCTTGGGACAGAGGGACACCATATATTTT
CASSLGQRDTIYF
>-|few|TRBV6-2/TRBV6-3|TRBJ1-2
TGTGCCAGCAGTTATGGCCGGGGAAGGGGCTACACCTTC
CASSYGRGRGYTF
>-|-|TRBV3-1/TRBV3-2|TRBJ1-1
TGTGCCAGCGGCACCCGACTGGACACTGAAGCTTTCTTT
CASGTRLDTEAFF
>TRBD1|-|TRBV9|TRBJ1-6
TGTGCCAGCAGCGTCCGACCGACAGGGCTCGGTTCACCCCTCCACTTT
CASSVRPTGLGSPLHF
>TRBD1|-|TRBV27|TRBJ2-3
TGTGCCAGCAGCCTGACAGGGAGCGCAGATACGCAGTATTTT
CASSLTGSADTQYF